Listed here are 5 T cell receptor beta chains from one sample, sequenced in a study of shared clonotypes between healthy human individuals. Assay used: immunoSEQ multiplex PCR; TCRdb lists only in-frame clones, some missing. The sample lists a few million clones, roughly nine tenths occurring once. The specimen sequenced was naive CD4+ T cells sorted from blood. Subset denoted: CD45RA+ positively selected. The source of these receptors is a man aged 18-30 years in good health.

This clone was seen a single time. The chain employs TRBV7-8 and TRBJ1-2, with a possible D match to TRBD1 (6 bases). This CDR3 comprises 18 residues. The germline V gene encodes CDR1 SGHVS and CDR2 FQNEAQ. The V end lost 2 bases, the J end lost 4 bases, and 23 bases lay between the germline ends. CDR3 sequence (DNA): TGTGCCAGCAGCTTATACCCTCCCACGGGGGCCGTGAGCTATGGCTACACCTTC. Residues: CASSLYPPTGAVSYGYTF.

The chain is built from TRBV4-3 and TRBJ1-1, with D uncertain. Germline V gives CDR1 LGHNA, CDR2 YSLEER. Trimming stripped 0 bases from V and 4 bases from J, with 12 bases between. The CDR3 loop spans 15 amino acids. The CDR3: CASSQEYLSGTEAFF. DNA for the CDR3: TGCGCCAGCAGCCAAGAGTACCTCTCGGGCACTGAAGCTTTCTTT.

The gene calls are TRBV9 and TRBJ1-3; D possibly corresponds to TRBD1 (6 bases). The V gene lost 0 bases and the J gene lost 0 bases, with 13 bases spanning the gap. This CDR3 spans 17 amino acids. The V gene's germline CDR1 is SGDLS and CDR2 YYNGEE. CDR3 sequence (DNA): TGTGCCAGCAGCGTAGGGGGACACTCCATCTCTGGAAACACCATATATTTT. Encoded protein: CASSVGGHSISGNTIYF.

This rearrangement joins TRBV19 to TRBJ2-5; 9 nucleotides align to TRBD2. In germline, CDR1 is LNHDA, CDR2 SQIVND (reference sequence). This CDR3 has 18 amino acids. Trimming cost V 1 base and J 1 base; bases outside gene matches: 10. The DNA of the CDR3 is TGTGCCAGTAGTATAGCCCCCCCGGGGCGGGGGGGCCAAGAGACCCAGTACTTC. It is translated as CASSIAPPGRGGQETQYF.

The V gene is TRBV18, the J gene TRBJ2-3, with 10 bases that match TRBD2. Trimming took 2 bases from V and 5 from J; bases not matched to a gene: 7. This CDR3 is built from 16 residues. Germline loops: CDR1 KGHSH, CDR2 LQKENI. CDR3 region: CASSPAGLAFGDTQYF. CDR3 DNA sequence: TGTGCCAGCTCACCAGCGGGACTAGCGTTCGGAGATACGCAGTATTTT.